The clone carrying this T cell receptor (beta chain) was detected ten times or more. The data originate from a study of glioma-infiltrating T cells. Amplification of TCR alpha and beta CDR3 regions from RNA used iRepertoire nested multiplex PCR. One-step reverse transcription and amplification started from approximately 100-400 ng of tissue mRNA or PBMC total RNA. TCRdb processed the multiplex PCR reads anew with MiXCR; each CDR3 protein has one entry. The sample lists over 90,000 distinct CDR3 sequences; around 29% were seen once. The V gene's germline CDR1 is MDHEN and CDR2 SYDVKM. V was shortened by 5 bases and J by 1 base, with 6 bases between the two germline ends. The CDR3 spans 13 residues.

The sequence was collected from a human donor with low-grade glioma or glioblastoma, undergoing nonglioma brain surgery, or in good health (not recorded which). The sequencing sample was made of glioma tissue, nonneoplastic brain tissue, or PBMCs (not recorded which). The chain employs TRBV28 and TRBJ1-5; D is undetermined. The CDR3 coding sequence is TGTGCCAGCAGTCGCGACAGCAATCAGCCCCAGCATTTT. Its translation: CASSRDSNQPQHF.